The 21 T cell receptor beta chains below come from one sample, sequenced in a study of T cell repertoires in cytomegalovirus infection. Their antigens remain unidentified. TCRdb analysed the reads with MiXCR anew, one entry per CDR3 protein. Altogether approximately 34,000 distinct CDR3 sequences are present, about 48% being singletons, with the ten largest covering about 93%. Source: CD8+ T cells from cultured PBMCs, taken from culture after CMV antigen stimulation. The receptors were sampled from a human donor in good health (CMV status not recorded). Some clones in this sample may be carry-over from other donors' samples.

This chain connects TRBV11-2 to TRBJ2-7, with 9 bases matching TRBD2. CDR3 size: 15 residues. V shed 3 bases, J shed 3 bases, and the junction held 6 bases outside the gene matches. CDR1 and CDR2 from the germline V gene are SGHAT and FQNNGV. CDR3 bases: TGTGCCAGCAGCTTTGGCACTAGCGGGTTCTACGAGCAGTACTTC. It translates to CASSFGTSGFYEQYF.

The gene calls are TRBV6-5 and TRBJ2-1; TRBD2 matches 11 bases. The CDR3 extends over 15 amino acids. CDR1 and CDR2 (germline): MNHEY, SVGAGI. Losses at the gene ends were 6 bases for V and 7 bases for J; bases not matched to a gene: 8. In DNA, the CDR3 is TGTGCCAGCAGCCCTACTAGCGGGAGTGCGAATGAGCAGTTCTTC. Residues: CASSPTSGSANEQFF.

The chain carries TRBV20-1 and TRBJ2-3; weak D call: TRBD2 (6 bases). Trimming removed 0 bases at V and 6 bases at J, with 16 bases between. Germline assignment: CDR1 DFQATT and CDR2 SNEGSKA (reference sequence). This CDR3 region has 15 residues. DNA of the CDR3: TGCAGTGCTAGAGATCCGTCGGAGGGACCCGATACGCAGTATTTT. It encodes CSARDPSEGPDTQYF.

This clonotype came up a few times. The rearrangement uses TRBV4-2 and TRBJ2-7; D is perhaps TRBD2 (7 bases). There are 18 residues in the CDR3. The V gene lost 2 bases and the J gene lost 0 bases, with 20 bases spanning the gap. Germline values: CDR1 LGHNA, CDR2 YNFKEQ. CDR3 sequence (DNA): TGTGCCAGCAGCCAACCATCGGACAGCGGGATTCCCTCCTACGAGCAGTACTTC. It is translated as CASSQPSDSGIPSYEQYF.

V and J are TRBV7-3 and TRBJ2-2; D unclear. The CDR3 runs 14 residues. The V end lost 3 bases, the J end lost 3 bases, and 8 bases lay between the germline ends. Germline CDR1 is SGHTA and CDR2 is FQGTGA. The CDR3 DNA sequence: TGTGCCAGCAGCTTCGGGCCTTACACCGGGGAGCTGTTTTTT. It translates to CASSFGPYTGELFF.

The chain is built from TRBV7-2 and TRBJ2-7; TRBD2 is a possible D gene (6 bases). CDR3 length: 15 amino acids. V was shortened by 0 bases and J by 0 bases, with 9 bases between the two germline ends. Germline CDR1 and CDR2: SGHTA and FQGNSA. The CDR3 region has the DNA TGTGCCAGCAGCTTAGCGGGGGGTAACTCCTACGAGCAGTACTTC. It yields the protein CASSLAGGNSYEQYF.

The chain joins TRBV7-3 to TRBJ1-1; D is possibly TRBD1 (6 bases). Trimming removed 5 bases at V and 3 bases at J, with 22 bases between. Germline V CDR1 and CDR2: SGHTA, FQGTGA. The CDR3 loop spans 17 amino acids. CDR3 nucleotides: TGTGCCAGCAGCCCGCGAGGAGGGGGGCGGGGGTACACTGAAGCTTTCTTT. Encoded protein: CASSPRGGGRGYTEAFF. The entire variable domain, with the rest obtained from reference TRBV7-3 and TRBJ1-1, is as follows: GAGVSQTPSNKVTEKGKYVELRCDPISGHTALYWYRQSLGQGPEFLIYFQGTGAADDSGLPNDRFFAVRPEGSVSTLKIQRTERGDSAVYLCASSPRGGGRGYTEAFFGQGTRLTVV.

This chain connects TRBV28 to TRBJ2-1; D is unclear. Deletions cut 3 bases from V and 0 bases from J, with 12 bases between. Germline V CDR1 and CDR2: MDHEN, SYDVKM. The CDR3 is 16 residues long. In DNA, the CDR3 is TGTGCCAGCAGTTTTACGTCCTACTACTCCTACAATGAGCAGTTCTTC. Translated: CASSFTSYYSYNEQFF.

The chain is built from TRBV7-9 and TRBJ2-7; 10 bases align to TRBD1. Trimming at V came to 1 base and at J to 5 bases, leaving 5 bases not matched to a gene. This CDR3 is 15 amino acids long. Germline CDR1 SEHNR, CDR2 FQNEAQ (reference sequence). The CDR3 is CASSLVPGQGNEQYF. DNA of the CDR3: TGTGCCAGCAGCTTAGTGCCGGGACAGGGGAACGAGCAGTACTTC.

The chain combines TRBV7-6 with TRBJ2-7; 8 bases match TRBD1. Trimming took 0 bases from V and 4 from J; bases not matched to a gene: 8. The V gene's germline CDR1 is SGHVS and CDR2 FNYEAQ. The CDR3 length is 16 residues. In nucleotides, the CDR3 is TGTGCCAGCAGCTTAGCGCTAGGACAGGGAAGGTACGAGCAGTACTTC. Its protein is CASSLALGQGRYEQYF.

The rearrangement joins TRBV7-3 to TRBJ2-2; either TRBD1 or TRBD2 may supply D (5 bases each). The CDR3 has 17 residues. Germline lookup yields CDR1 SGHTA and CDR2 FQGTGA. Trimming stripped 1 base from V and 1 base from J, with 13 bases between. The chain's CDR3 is CASSLMGTVLNTGELFF. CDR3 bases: TGTGCCAGCAGCTTAATGGGGACCGTCCTGAACACCGGGGAGCTGTTTTTT. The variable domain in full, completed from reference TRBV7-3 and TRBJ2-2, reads GAGVSQTPSNKVTEKGKYVELRCDPISGHTALYWYRQSLGQGPEFLIYFQGTGAADDSGLPNDRFFAVRPEGSVSTLKIQRTERGDSAVYLCASSLMGTVLNTGELFFGEGSRLTVL.

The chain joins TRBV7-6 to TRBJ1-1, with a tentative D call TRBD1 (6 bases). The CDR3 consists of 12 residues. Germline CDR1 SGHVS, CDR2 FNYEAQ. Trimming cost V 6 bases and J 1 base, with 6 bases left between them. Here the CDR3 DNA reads TGTGCCAGCAGGACAGGGAACACTGAAGCTTTCTTT. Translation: CASRTGNTEAFF.

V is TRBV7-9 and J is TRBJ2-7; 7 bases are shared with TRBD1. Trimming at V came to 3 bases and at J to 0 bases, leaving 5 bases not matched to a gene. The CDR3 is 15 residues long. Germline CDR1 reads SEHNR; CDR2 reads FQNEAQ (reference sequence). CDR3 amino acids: CASSFGDRSSYEQYF. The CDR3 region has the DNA TGTGCCAGCAGCTTTGGGGACAGAAGCTCCTACGAGCAGTACTTC. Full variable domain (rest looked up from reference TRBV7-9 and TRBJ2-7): DTGVSQNPRHKITKRGQNVTFRCDPISEHNRLYWYRQTLGQGPEFLTYFQNEAQLEKSRLLSDRFSAERPKGSFSTLEIQRTEQGDSAMYLCASSFGDRSSYEQYFGPGTRLTVT.

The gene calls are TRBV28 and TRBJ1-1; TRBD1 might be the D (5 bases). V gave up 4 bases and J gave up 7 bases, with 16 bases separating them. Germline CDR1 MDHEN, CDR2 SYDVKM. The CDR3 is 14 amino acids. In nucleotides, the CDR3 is TGTGCCAGCAGTTCGCTGGGGGGTGAGGGTGAAGCTTTCTTT. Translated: CASSSLGGEGEAFF.

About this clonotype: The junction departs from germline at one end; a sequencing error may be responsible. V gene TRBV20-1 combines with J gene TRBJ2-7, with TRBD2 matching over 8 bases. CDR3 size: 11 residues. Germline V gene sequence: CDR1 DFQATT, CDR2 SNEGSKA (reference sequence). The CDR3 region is CSATRGLEFGF. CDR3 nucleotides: TGCAGTGCTACAAGGGGACTAGAGTTTGGCTTC.

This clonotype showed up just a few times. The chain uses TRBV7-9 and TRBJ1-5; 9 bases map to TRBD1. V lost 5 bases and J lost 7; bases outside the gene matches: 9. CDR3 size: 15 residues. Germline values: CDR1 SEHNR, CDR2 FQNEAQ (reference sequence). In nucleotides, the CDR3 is TGTGCCAGCAGCGCTGGACAGGGGTCTTGGCAGCCCCAGCATTTT. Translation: CASSAGQGSWQPQHF.

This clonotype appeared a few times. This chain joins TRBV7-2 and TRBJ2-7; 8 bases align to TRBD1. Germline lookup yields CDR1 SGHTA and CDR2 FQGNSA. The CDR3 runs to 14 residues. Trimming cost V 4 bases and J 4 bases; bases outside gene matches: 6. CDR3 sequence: CASSSDRDRYEQYF. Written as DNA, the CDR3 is TGTGCCAGCAGCTCGGATCGGGACAGGTACGAGCAGTACTTC.

The CDR3, as DNA: TGTGCCAGCAGCTCCAGGGGAATCGGAGATACGCAGTATTTT. It specifies CASSSRGIGDTQYF. The V call is TRBV7-3, the J call TRBJ2-3, with D possibly being TRBD1 (6 bases). CDR1 is SGHTA and CDR2 is FQGTGA in the germline V gene. The CDR3 extends over 14 amino acids. Trimming took off 4 bases at V and 5 bases at J, with 13 bases between the two ends.

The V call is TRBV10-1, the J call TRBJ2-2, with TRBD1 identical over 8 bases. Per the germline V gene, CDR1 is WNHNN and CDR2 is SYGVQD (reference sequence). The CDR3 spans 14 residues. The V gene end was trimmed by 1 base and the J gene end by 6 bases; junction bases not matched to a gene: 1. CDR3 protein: CASSEWTGSGELFF. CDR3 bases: TGCGCCAGCAGTGAGTGGACAGGGTCCGGGGAGCTGTTTTTT.

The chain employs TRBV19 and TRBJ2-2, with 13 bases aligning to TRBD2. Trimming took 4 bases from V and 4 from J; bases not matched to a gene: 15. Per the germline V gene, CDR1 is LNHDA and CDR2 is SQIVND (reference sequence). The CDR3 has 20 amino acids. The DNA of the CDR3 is TGTGCCAGTAGTACCCCAGAGACTAGCGGGAGGTCCCTTATCACCGGGGAGCTGTTTTTT. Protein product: CASSTPETSGRSLITGELFF.

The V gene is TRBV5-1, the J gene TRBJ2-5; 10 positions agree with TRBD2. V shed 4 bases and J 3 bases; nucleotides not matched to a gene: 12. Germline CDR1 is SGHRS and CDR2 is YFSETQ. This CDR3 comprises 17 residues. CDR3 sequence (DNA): TGCGCCAGCAGCGGAATAAGCGGGAGGGCCAAGAAAGAGACCCAGTACTTC. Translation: CASSGISGRAKKETQYF.